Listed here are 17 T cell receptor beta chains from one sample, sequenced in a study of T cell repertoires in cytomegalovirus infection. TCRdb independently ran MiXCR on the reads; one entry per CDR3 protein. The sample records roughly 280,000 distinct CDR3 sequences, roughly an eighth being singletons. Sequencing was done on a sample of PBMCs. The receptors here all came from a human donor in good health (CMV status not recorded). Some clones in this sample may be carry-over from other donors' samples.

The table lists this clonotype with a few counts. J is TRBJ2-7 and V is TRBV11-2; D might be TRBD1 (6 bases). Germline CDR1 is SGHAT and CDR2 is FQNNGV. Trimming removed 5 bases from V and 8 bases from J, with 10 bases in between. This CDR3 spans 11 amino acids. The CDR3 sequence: CASSPTGQQYF. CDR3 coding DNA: TGTGCCAGCAGCCCGACAGGTCAGCAGTACTTC.

The CDR3 DNA reads TGTGCCAGCAGATCGAGCGGGGAGACCCAGTACTTC. Translating gives CASRSSGETQYF. This rearrangement joins TRBV7-2 to TRBJ2-5; a possible D gene is TRBD2 (6 bases). Germline CDR1 and CDR2: SGHTA and FQGNSA. Trimming shortened V by 6 bases and J by 5 bases, and 10 bases separated the two germline ends. The CDR3 runs to 12 residues.

CDR3 amino acids: CASSLRGSSFAGANVLTF. DNA for the CDR3: TGTGCCAGCAGCTTACGGGGGAGTTCGTTCGCCGGGGCCAACGTCCTGACTTTC. V and J are TRBV7-3 and TRBJ2-6; D may be TRBD2 (6 bases). This CDR3 region has 18 residues. V lost 2 bases, J lost 4 bases, and 18 bases lay in between. Germline CDR1 SGHTA, CDR2 FQGTGA.

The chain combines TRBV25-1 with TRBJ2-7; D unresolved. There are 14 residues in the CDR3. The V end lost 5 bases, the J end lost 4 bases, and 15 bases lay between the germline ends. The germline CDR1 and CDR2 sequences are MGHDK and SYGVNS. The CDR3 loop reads CASSKGTSGYEQYF. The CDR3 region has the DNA TGTGCCAGCAGTAAAGGAACCTCTGGGTACGAGCAGTACTTC.

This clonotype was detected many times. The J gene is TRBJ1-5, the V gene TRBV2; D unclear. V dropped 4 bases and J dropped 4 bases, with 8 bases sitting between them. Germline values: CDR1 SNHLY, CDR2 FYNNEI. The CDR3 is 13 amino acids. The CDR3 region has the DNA TGTGCCAGCAGTGTTGGGGAAAATCAGCCCCAGCATTTT. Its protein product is CASSVGENQPQHF. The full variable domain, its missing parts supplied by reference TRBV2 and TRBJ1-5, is EPEVTQTPSHQVTQMGQEVILRCVPISNHLYFYWYRQILGQKVEFLVSFYNNEISEKSEIFDDQFSVERPDGSNFTLKIRSTKLEDSAMYFCASSVGENQPQHFGDGTRLSIL.

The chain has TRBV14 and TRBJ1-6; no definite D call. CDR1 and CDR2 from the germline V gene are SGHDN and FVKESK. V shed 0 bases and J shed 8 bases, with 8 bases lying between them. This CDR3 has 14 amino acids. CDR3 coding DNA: TGTGCCAGCAGCCAAGATCGAAGTTATTCACCCCTCCACTTT. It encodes CASSQDRSYSPLHF.

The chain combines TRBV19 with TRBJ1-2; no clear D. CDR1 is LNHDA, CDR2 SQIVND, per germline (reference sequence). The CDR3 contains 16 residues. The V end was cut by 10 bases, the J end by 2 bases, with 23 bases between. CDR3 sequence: CATVLRVGRVNYGYTF. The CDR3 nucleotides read TGTGCCACGGTTCTCCGAGTCGGAAGGGTGAACTATGGCTACACCTTC.

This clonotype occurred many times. The CDR3 is CASSLGSGGQPQHF. The CDR3 nucleotides are TGTGCCAGCAGCTTAGGGTCAGGAGGTCAGCCCCAGCATTTT. The chain carries TRBV7-2 and TRBJ1-5, with D hard to call. In germline, CDR1 is SGHTA, CDR2 FQGNSA. Trimming removed 1 base at V and 6 bases at J, with 10 bases between. This CDR3 spans 14 amino acids. Complete variable domain (other parts from reference TRBV7-2 and TRBJ1-5): GAGVSQSPSNKVTEKGKDVELRCDPISGHTALYWYRQSLGQGLEFLIYFQGNSAPDKSGLPSDRFSAERTGGSVSTLTIQRTQQEDSAVYLCASSLGSGGQPQHFGDGTRLSIL.

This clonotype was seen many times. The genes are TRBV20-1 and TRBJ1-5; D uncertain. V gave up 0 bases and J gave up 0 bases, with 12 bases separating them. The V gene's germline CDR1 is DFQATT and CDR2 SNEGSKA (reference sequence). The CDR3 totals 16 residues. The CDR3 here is CSARDRRSPSNQPQHF. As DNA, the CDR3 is TGCAGTGCTAGAGATCGAAGGAGCCCTAGCAATCAGCCCCAGCATTTT.

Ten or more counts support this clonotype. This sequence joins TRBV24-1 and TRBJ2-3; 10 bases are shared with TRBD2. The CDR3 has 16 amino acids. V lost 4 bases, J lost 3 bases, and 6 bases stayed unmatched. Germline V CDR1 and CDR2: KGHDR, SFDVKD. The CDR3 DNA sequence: TGTGCCACCAGTGAAGGTATAGCGGGAGGAACAGATACGCAGTATTTT. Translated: CATSEGIAGGTDTQYF.

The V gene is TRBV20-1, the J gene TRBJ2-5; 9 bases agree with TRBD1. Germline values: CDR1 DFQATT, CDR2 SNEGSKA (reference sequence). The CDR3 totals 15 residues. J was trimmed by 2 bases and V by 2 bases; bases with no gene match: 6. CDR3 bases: TGCAGTGCTAGACTTGACAGGGGGATTCAAGAGACCCAGTACTTC. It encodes CSARLDRGIQETQYF.

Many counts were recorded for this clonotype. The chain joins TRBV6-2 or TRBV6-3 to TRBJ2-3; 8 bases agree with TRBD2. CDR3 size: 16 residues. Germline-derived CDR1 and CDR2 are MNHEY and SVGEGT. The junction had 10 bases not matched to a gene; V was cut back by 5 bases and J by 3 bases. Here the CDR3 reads CASSRHRGTSTDTQYF. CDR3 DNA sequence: TGTGCCAGCAGTCGTCATCGCGGGACTAGTACAGATACGCAGTATTTT.

The CDR3 region has the DNA TGCAGCGTTGAGGGGGGTAGGGGCTATGGCTACACCTTC. Translated: CSVEGGRGYGYTF. The rearrangement uses TRBV29-1 and TRBJ1-2; TRBD1 might be the D (5 bases). V was shortened by 3 bases and J by 4 bases, with 12 bases between the two germline ends. Per germline, CDR1 SQVTM and CDR2 ANQGSEA. The CDR3 length is 13 residues.

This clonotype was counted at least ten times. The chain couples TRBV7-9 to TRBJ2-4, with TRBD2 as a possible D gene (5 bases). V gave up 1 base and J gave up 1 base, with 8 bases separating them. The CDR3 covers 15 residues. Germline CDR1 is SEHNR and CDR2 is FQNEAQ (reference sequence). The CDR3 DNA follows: TGTGCCAGCAGCTTAGGATGGGAGGCCAAAAACATTCAGTACTTC. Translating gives CASSLGWEAKNIQYF.

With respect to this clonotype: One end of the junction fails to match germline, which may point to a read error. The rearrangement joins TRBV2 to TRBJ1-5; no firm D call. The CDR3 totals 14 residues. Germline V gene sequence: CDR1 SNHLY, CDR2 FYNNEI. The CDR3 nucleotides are TGTGCCAGCAGGGAAGAGACCGTGGGCCAGCCCCAGCATTTT. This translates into CASREETVGQPQHF.

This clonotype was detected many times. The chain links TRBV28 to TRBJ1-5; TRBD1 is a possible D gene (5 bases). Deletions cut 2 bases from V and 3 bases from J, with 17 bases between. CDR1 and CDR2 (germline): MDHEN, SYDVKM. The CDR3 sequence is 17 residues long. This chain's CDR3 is CASSLPRRVGANQPQHF. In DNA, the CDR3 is TGTGCCAGCAGTTTACCCCGTCGGGTAGGGGCCAATCAGCCCCAGCATTTT. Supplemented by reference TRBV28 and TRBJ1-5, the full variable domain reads DVKVTQSSRYLVKRTGEKVFLECVQDMDHENMFWYRQDPGLGLRLIYFSYDVKMKEKGDIPEGYSVSREKKERFSLILESASTNQTSMYLCASSLPRRVGANQPQHFGDGTRLSIL.

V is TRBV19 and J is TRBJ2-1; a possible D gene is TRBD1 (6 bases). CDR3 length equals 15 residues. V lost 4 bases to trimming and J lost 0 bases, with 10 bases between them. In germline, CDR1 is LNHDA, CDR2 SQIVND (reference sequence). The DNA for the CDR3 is TGTGCCAGTAGTACGGACAGCAGCTCCTACAATGAGCAGTTCTTC. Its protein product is CASSTDSSSYNEQFF.